This TCR beta chain was observed in a study of CD8+ T cells in alopecia areata. Comments on this clone: As yet, its antigen is unknown.

Overall study results and limits: Lesional scalp displayed greater clonality than normal scalp, most notably in alopecia totalis/universalis.

cDNA serving as the sequencing template came from extracted, reverse transcribed RNA. The assay was immunoSEQ multiplex PCR, and TCRdb's table has in-frame clones only and misses some. Among approximately 98,000 clones listed, approximately 59% were seen once. Sequenced: CD8+ T cells sorted from blood. The receptor's source is a human donor in good health.

CDR3 nucleotides: TGTGCCAGCAGCGCCGCCGGGACAGCTACTAACTATGGCTACACCTTC. As protein: CASSAAGTATNYGYTF. The chain has TRBV7-9 and TRBJ1-2; TRBD1 matches 7 bases. CDR1 and CDR2 from the germline V gene are SEHNR and FQNEAQ (reference sequence). The CDR3 sequence is 16 residues long. Unmatched junction bases numbered 9, after V lost 5 bases and J lost 0 bases.